This passage covers 29 T cell receptor beta chains from one sample sequenced in a study of cytomegalovirus exposure and HLA in healthy donors. PCR was performed using 60 Vbeta and 13 Jbeta primers. Assay: immunoSEQ multiplex PCR; the TCRdb copy retains only in-frame clones and omits some. The sample carries around 110,000 clones, roughly 82% recorded once. Material: PBMCs. These receptors came from a woman in her fifties or sixties in good health and CMV-seropositive.

The CDR3: CASSSGTTGGNQPQHF. CDR3 DNA: TGTGCCAGCAGTTCAGGAACGACAGGGGGCAATCAGCCCCAGCATTTT. The chain combines TRBV27 with TRBJ1-5; 8 bases align to TRBD1. Germline V gene lookup returns CDR1 MNHEY and CDR2 SMNVEV (reference sequence). The CDR3 contains 16 residues. Unmatched junction bases numbered 7, after V lost 4 bases and J lost 2 bases.

In this sample, this clone turned up a few times. This chain links TRBV4-2 with TRBJ1-1, with a tentative D call TRBD1 (6 bases). V was cut by 0 bases and J by 7 bases, with 12 bases left in between. The CDR3 extends over 14 amino acids. CDR1 is LGHNA, CDR2 YNFKEQ, per germline. Here the CDR3 reads CASSQDGTSHEAFF. The CDR3 DNA reads as TGTGCCAGCAGCCAAGATGGGACAAGTCATGAAGCTTTCTTT.

The chain has TRBV5-6 and TRBJ1-2; no reliable D call. Germline loops: CDR1 SGHDT, CDR2 YYEEEE. V gave up 0 bases and J gave up 5 bases, with 14 bases separating them. This CDR3 comprises 15 residues. CDR3 sequence: CASSLAGGNFYGYTF. As DNA, the CDR3 is TGTGCCAGCAGCTTGGCGGGAGGTAATTTTTATGGCTACACCTTC.

CDR3 sequence reads: CASSANEKLFF. Here the CDR3 DNA reads TGTGCCAGCAGCGCGAATGAAAAACTGTTTTTT. This chain joins TRBV6-6 and TRBJ1-4, with D unresolved. The germline gives CDR1 MNHNY, CDR2 SVGAGI (reference sequence). Trimming removed 6 bases from V and 5 bases from J, with 4 bases in between. CDR3 size: 11 residues.

The V call is TRBV4-1, the J call TRBJ1-2; 8 positions match TRBD1. CDR1 and CDR2 from the germline V gene are MGHRA and YSYEKL. The junction had 3 bases not matched to a gene; V was cut back by 1 base and J by 2 bases. This CDR3 is 15 amino acids long. The CDR3 region is CASSQGDRTNYGYTF. CDR3 nucleotides: TGCGCCAGCAGCCAAGGGGACAGGACCAACTATGGCTACACCTTC.

This chain connects TRBV10-3 to TRBJ1-1; 10 bases line up with TRBD1. CDR3 length equals 14 residues. CDR1 and CDR2 (germline): ENHRY, SYGVKD. The trim removed 8 bases at V and 6 bases at J, leaving 9 bases unmatched. The CDR3 nucleotides are TGTGCCATCCGACCGGGGACAGGGGTCGCTGAAGCTTTCTTT. Its protein is CAIRPGTGVAEAFF.

The rearrangement links TRBV29-1 to TRBJ2-7, with a possible D match to TRBD1 (5 bases). The CDR3 extends over 12 amino acids. V lost 2 bases, J lost 1 base, and 6 bases lay in between. Germline V lookup: CDR1 SQVTM, CDR2 ANQGSEA. CDR3 in amino acids: CSVERGSYEQYF. As DNA, the CDR3 is TGCAGCGTTGAAAGGGGTTCCTACGAGCAGTACTTC.

This clone appeared a few times. V usage is TRBV5-5 and J usage is TRBJ1-5; TRBD1 matches 7 bases. The CDR3 has 13 residues. The ends lost 2 bases at V and 6 bases at J; junction bases unmatched: 2. CDR1 is SGHKS, CDR2 YYEKEE, per germline (reference sequence). CDR3 DNA sequence: TGTGCCAGCAGCTTTCAGGGGGTTCAGCCCCAGCATTTT. It is translated as CASSFQGVQPQHF.

This chain joins TRBV7-2 and TRBJ2-2; weak D call: TRBD2 (6 bases). Trimming removed 5 bases at V and 3 bases at J, with 22 bases between. The germline V gene encodes CDR1 SGHTA and CDR2 FQGNSA. The CDR3 consists of 18 residues. In DNA, the CDR3 is TGTGCCAGCAGCAAAAATGGTGTTGGGGGGATCGACACCGGGGAGCTGTTTTTT. Protein: CASSKNGVGGIDTGELFF. The variable domain in full, completed from reference TRBV7-2 and TRBJ2-2, reads GAGVSQSPSNKVTEKGKDVELRCDPISGHTALYWYRQSLGQGLEFLIYFQGNSAPDKSGLPSDRFSAERTGGSVSTLTIQRTQQEDSAVYLCASSKNGVGGIDTGELFFGEGSRLTVL.

V usage is TRBV6-5 and J usage is TRBJ2-7; no reliable D call. V was shortened by 6 bases and J by 0 bases, with 12 bases between the two germline ends. The CDR3 totals 14 residues. CDR1 and CDR2 (germline): MNHEY, SVGAGI. CDR3 residues: CASRPWQASYEQYF. The CDR3 bases are TGTGCCAGCAGACCCTGGCAGGCCTCCTACGAGCAGTACTTC.

This sequence joins TRBV11-2 and TRBJ2-7; D unresolved. The CDR3 totals 12 residues. The germline gives CDR1 SGHAT, CDR2 FQNNGV. Trimming removed 1 base at V and 6 bases at J, with 7 bases between. The CDR3 reads CASSLVPSEQYF. CDR3 nucleotides: TGTGCCAGCAGCTTAGTCCCCTCCGAGCAGTACTTC. The full variable domain, completed using reference TRBV11-2 and TRBJ2-7, is EAGVAQSPRYKIIEKRQSVAFWCNPISGHATLYWYQQILGQGPKLLIQFQNNGVVDDSQLPKDRFSAERLKGVDSTLKIQPAKLEDSAVYLCASSLVPSEQYFGPGTRLTVT.

The chain has TRBV4-2 and TRBJ1-2, with 7 bases that match TRBD1. The ends lost 1 base at V and 1 base at J; junction bases unmatched: 6. This CDR3 comprises 16 residues. Germline V gene sequence: CDR1 LGHNA, CDR2 YNFKEQ. CDR3 amino acids: CASSQAPGQSNYGYTF. The CDR3 bases are TGTGCCAGCAGCCAAGCGCCGGGACAGAGTAACTATGGCTACACCTTC.

This clone was counted a single time. Here the CDR3 reads CASSDRGVTEAFF. The CDR3 DNA is TGTGCCAGCTCCGACAGGGGGGTCACTGAAGCTTTCTTT. This rearrangement joins TRBV6-1 to TRBJ1-1; 9 nucleotides agree with TRBD1. Losses at the gene ends were 8 bases for V and 4 bases for J; bases not matched to a gene: 5. CDR1 is MNHNS and CDR2 is SASEGT in the germline V gene. This CDR3 spans 13 amino acids.

V and J are TRBV7-8 and TRBJ2-1; D uncertain. The CDR3 runs 15 residues. Germline values: CDR1 SGHVS, CDR2 FQNEAQ. The ends were cut back, 3 bases at V and 1 base at J, with 10 bases in the middle. CDR3: CASSLSKSSYNEQFF. For the CDR3, the DNA is TGTGCCAGCAGCTTGAGCAAATCATCCTACAATGAGCAGTTCTTC.

The CDR3 nucleotides are TGTGCCAGCAGTTCAAGAGGGCCGGGAGAGACCCAGTACTTC. The encoded protein is CASSSRGPGETQYF. The chain couples TRBV28 to TRBJ2-5, with D perhaps matching TRBD2 (5 bases). This CDR3 has 14 residues. The V end lost 4 bases, the J end lost 4 bases, and 13 bases lay between the germline ends. Germline V gene sequence: CDR1 MDHEN, CDR2 SYDVKM.

This chain connects TRBV10-3 to TRBJ2-7, with 8 bases fitting TRBD1. Germline V gives CDR1 ENHRY, CDR2 SYGVKD. J was trimmed by 2 bases and V by 2 bases; bases with no gene match: 2. This CDR3 spans 14 amino acids. CDR3 region: CAISEAGGPYEQYF. In nucleotides, the CDR3 is TGTGCCATCAGTGAGGCAGGGGGCCCCTACGAGCAGTACTTC.

The chain joins TRBV7-2 to TRBJ1-1, with D possibly matching TRBD1 (6 bases). V was shortened by 3 bases and J by 4 bases, with 21 bases between the two germline ends. In germline, CDR1 is SGHTA, CDR2 FQGNSA. The CDR3 consists of 17 residues. CDR3 sequence (DNA): TGTGCCAGCAGCTTGGCTCCGGGACAACCGGGGGGCACTGAAGCTTTCTTT. This codes for CASSLAPGQPGGTEAFF.

V is TRBV2 and J is TRBJ1-6; tentatively, D is TRBD1 (5 bases). The germline gives CDR1 SNHLY, CDR2 FYNNEI. Trimming stripped 4 bases from V and 5 bases from J, with 9 bases between. This CDR3 has 14 amino acids. The CDR3: CASSVGRNNSPLHF. The CDR3 bases are TGTGCCAGCAGTGTGGGGCGTAATAATTCACCCCTCCACTTT.

This clone was counted once. The chain has TRBV4-1 and TRBJ2-5; TRBD1 might be the D (5 bases). V was cut by 0 bases and J by 2 bases, with 13 bases left in between. CDR1 is MGHRA and CDR2 is YSYEKL in the germline V gene. CDR3 length: 16 residues. CDR3 sequence: CASSQEEGPGQETQYF. CDR3 bases: TGCGCCAGCAGCCAAGAAGAAGGCCCAGGGCAAGAGACCCAGTACTTC.

The rearrangement links TRBV19 to TRBJ2-7; D not certain. Trimming took off 5 bases at V and 0 bases at J, with 8 bases between the two ends. Germline CDR1 reads LNHDA; CDR2 reads SQIVND (reference sequence). The CDR3 spans 13 residues. CDR3 nucleotides: TGTGCCAGTAGTTCGAGGAACTCCTACGAGCAGTACTTC. Translation: CASSSRNSYEQYF.

The chain links TRBV19 to TRBJ1-2; a weak D match, TRBD1 (6 bases). Trimming stripped 1 base from V and 2 bases from J, with 14 bases between. This CDR3 comprises 16 residues. From germline, CDR1 is LNHDA and CDR2 SQIVND (reference sequence). DNA of the CDR3: TGTGCCAGTAGTATAGTGCCGGGGGGCAACAACTATGGCTACACCTTC. This encodes CASSIVPGGNNYGYTF.

This chain joins TRBV4-3 and TRBJ1-4; a weak D match, TRBD1 (5 bases). Germline lookup yields CDR1 LGHNA and CDR2 YSLEER. V lost 1 base to trimming and J lost 5 bases, with 17 bases between them. The CDR3 is 17 amino acids. CDR3 sequence: CASSQVNDRGSNEKLFF. The CDR3 DNA reads as TGCGCCAGCAGCCAAGTGAATGATCGGGGGTCAAATGAAAAACTGTTTTTT.

The J gene is TRBJ1-5, the V gene TRBV28, with 7 bases lining up with TRBD1. The CDR3 totals 15 residues. CDR1 and CDR2 from the germline V gene are MDHEN and SYDVKM. V trimming: 3 bases; J trimming: 3 bases; junction bases outside the gene matches: 5. CDR3: CASSLEGGPNQPQHF. In nucleotides, the CDR3 is TGTGCCAGCAGTTTGGAAGGGGGCCCCAATCAGCCCCAGCATTTT.

V is TRBV4-2 and J is TRBJ2-1, with 11 bases identical to TRBD2. V lost 4 bases to trimming and J lost 6 bases; unmatched junction nucleotides: 5. The CDR3 covers 15 residues. The germline CDR1 and CDR2 sequences are LGHNA and YNFKEQ. For the CDR3, the DNA is TGTGCCAGCAGCCTGCTAGCGGGGGGCAGCAATGAGCAGTTCTTC. Its protein product is CASSLLAGGSNEQFF.

The chain recombines TRBV4-3 with TRBJ2-1; 8 bases align to TRBD1. The CDR3 is 15 amino acids. The germline gives CDR1 LGHNA, CDR2 YSLEER. The V and J ends lost 1 base and 7 bases, in that order; junction bases with no gene match: 6. Here the CDR3 DNA reads TGCGCCAGCAGCCAAGGAGGACAGGGTCGAAATGAGCAGTTCTTC. Amino acids: CASSQGGQGRNEQFF.

This clone was seen a few times. This chain uses TRBV5-4 with TRBJ1-4; TRBD1 matches at 7 bases. The ends lost 4 bases at V and 7 bases at J; junction bases unmatched: 10. The CDR3 is made up of 15 amino acids. Germline CDR1 is SGHNT and CDR2 is YYREEE (reference sequence). CDR3 DNA: TGTGCCAGCAGCCTAATAACAGGGGTTGGTGAAAAACTGTTTTTT. Encoded protein: CASSLITGVGEKLFF.

V is TRBV27 and J is TRBJ2-7; the match to TRBD1 covers 10 bases. In germline, CDR1 is MNHEY, CDR2 SMNVEV (reference sequence). CDR3 length equals 16 residues. Trimming took 7 bases from V and 3 from J; bases not matched to a gene: 12. The CDR3 coding sequence is TGTGCCAGCATCCGAATCGTAGGGGACAGGGGCTACGAGCAGTACTTC. Translated: CASIRIVGDRGYEQYF.

The V and J genes are TRBV9 and TRBJ2-7, with 8 bases identical to TRBD1. CDR1 and CDR2 (germline): SGDLS, YYNGEE. The junction had 5 bases not matched to a gene; V was cut back by 2 bases and J by 7 bases. This CDR3 comprises 13 residues. This chain's CDR3 is CASSVAGTGEQYF. For the CDR3, the DNA is TGTGCCAGCAGCGTGGCCGGGACAGGAGAGCAGTACTTC.

The genes are TRBV6-6 and TRBJ1-6; possibly TRBD1 for D (5 bases). V lost 5 bases and J lost 9, with 20 bases in between. The CDR3 has 16 amino acids. Germline values: CDR1 MNHNY, CDR2 SVGAGI (reference sequence). CDR3 in amino acids: CASSPVGGTNFSPLHF. CDR3 nucleotides: TGTGCCAGCAGTCCTGTGGGGGGTACCAATTTTTCACCCCTCCACTTT.